A single sample gave rise to the 10 T cell receptor beta chains below, sequenced in a study of beta chain features in type 1 diabetes (dated by TCRdb to between 2017 and 2018). The library was generated by the immunoSEQ multiplex PCR assay. The High Capacity cDNA Reverse Transcription Kit was used to reverse transcribe all of the isolated RNA, meaning that expressed TCRB transcripts were what got sequenced. TCRdb holds this immuneACCESS table with in-frame rearrangements only. Some clones are missing; in checked studies, unresolved V genes explain under half, and the rest has no known cause. The sample table records under 45,000 clones; about half of these occur just once. Clones ranked in the top ten supply more than 0.2% of the sample. Sequenced material: stem cell memory CD4+ T cells from blood. In the paper's terms, the cell subset or site label means: stem cell-like memory CD4+ T cells. The source is a woman aged 25 to 45 in good health.

This clone was seen a single time. The V and J genes are TRBV28 and TRBJ1-4; D is ambiguous. Germline-derived CDR1 and CDR2 are MDHEN and SYDVKM. Trimming left V 3 bases short and J 8 bases short, with 4 bases between. The CDR3 sequence is 11 residues long. CDR3 region: CASSFREKLFF. The CDR3, as DNA: TGTGCCAGCAGTTTCAGGGAAAAACTGTTTTTT.

V is TRBV5-4 and J is TRBJ2-7; 10 positions match TRBD1. Germline V lookup: CDR1 SGHNT, CDR2 YYREEE (reference sequence). This CDR3 region has 15 residues. V shed 2 bases, J shed 3 bases, and the junction held 5 bases outside the gene matches. CDR3 region: CASSFPDRGLYEQYF. The CDR3 nucleotides read TGTGCCAGCAGCTTCCCCGACAGGGGGCTCTACGAGCAGTACTTC.

The rearrangement links TRBV7-6 to TRBJ2-2; 9 bases fit TRBD2. Trimming cost V 1 base and J 6 bases; bases outside gene matches: 3. The CDR3 loop spans 15 amino acids. CDR1 and CDR2 (germline): SGHVS, FNYEAQ. CDR3 residues: CASSLEVAGAGELFF. CDR3 sequence (DNA): TGTGCCAGCAGCTTAGAGGTAGCGGGAGCCGGGGAGCTGTTTTTT.

This clone turned up a few times. The chain joins TRBV7-9 to TRBJ2-5; D might be TRBD2 (5 bases). CDR1 SEHNR and CDR2 FQNEAQ come from the germline V gene (reference sequence). This CDR3 contains 17 residues. V lost 4 bases and J lost 5, with 23 bases in between. CDR3 DNA: TGTGCCAGCAGCTCCCTCTCAAAAAAACTAGAGGTGGAGACCCAGTACTTC. It translates to CASSSLSKKLEVETQYF.

This chain uses TRBV28 with TRBJ2-5; 9 nucleotides match TRBD2. CDR1 MDHEN and CDR2 SYDVKM come from the germline V gene. CDR3 length equals 15 residues. V gave up 2 bases and J gave up 1 base; unmatched junction bases: 2. In nucleotides, the CDR3 is TGTGCCAGCAGTTTAGGCGGGAGGGCCCAAGAGACCCAGTACTTC. This encodes CASSLGGRAQETQYF. Filled out from reference TRBV28 and TRBJ2-5, the complete variable domain reads DVKVTQSSRYLVKRTGEKVFLECVQDMDHENMFWYRQDPGLGLRLIYFSYDVKMKEKGDIPEGYSVSREKKERFSLILESASTNQTSMYLCASSLGGRAQETQYFGPGTRLLVL.

The gene calls are TRBV6-5 and TRBJ2-4, with D possibly matching TRBD2 (6 bases). The CDR3 has 16 residues. Germline lookup yields CDR1 MNHEY and CDR2 SVGAGI. V was shortened by 0 bases and J by 4 bases, with 13 bases between the two germline ends. DNA of the CDR3: TGTGCCAGCAGTTACTCGACGGCTAGCGTAAAAAACATTCAGTACTTC. It encodes CASSYSTASVKNIQYF.

The chain recombines TRBV19 with TRBJ2-5, with D perhaps matching TRBD2 (6 bases). V was shortened by 4 bases and J by 9 bases, with 15 bases between the two germline ends. The CDR3 runs 13 residues. Germline loops: CDR1 LNHDA, CDR2 SQIVND (reference sequence). The CDR3 DNA sequence: TGTGCCAGTAGTAGGGACTTCGGGACGGCCCAGTACTTC. This gives the protein CASSRDFGTAQYF.

This clone was observed a single time. The gene calls are TRBV7-9 and TRBJ1-5, with 8 nucleotides matching TRBD1. The CDR3 is 13 amino acids. V was pared by 6 bases and J by 7 bases, with 5 bases of the junction left unmatched. Germline V CDR1 and CDR2: SEHNR, FQNEAQ (reference sequence). CDR3 in DNA: TGTGCCAGCAGTTCTACAGGGGGGCAGCCCCAGCATTTT. Translating it yields CASSSTGGQPQHF.

This rearrangement joins TRBV30 to TRBJ2-1; a possible D gene is TRBD1 (8 bases). Between the trimmed V and J ends, which lost 0 bases and 7 bases, there was a span of 10 bases. From germline, CDR1 is GTSNPN and CDR2 SVGIG (reference sequence). CDR3 length: 13 amino acids. CDR3 in amino acids: CAWSVQGGNEQFF. As DNA, the CDR3 is TGTGCCTGGAGTGTACAGGGGGGGAATGAGCAGTTCTTC.

The chain recombines TRBV18 with TRBJ2-7; D remains ambiguous. The germline gives CDR1 KGHSH, CDR2 LQKENI. Trimming left V 0 bases short and J 3 bases short, with 9 bases between. CDR3 length: 14 amino acids. The CDR3 protein is CASSPPTGYYEQYF. CDR3 coding DNA: TGTGCCAGCTCACCACCTACGGGTTACTACGAGCAGTACTTC.